Each of the 5 T cell receptor beta chains below was sequenced from the same sample in a study of T-cell memory formation after mild COVID-19. TCRdb reprocessed the 5' RACE reads via MiXCR and lists one record per CDR3 protein. The sample has roughly 480,000 distinct CDR3 sequences; roughly 23% are singletons. The sequencing input was PBMCs or a T cell subset sorted from them (not recorded which). The receptors originated from an adult woman who had mild COVID-19 (a few samples of this study predate the infection). Cell type and time point are not known.

This clonotype was seen only a few times. This chain links TRBV7-8 with TRBJ2-3; D is possibly TRBD2 (5 bases). The CDR3 totals 14 residues. Per germline, CDR1 SGHVS and CDR2 FQNEAQ. V was cut by 5 bases and J by 3 bases, with 12 bases left in between. CDR3 in DNA: TGTGCCAGCAGCCACTACTCGGGAACAGATACGCAGTATTTT. Amino acid sequence: CASSHYSGTDTQYF.

The genes are TRBV24-1 and TRBJ2-1; 10 bases agree with TRBD1. V was clipped by 4 bases and J by 6 bases; unmatched bases: 5. Germline-derived CDR1 and CDR2 are KGHDR and SFDVKD. This CDR3 is 15 amino acids long. CDR3 sequence: CATSEWTGGANEQFF. The CDR3 nucleotides read TGTGCCACCAGTGAGTGGACAGGGGGTGCCAATGAGCAGTTCTTC.

This clonotype appeared many times. The chain uses TRBV5-1 and TRBJ2-5, with D possibly being TRBD1 (6 bases). V gave up 2 bases and J gave up 4 bases, with 6 bases separating them. Germline V gene data show CDR1 as SGHRS and CDR2 as YFSETQ. This CDR3 has 12 amino acids. CDR3 DNA sequence: TGCGCCAGCAGCTTACAGGGAGAGACCCAGTACTTC. Its protein product is CASSLQGETQYF.

This clonotype was observed a handful of times. V usage is TRBV7-9 and J usage is TRBJ2-2; TRBD1 agrees at 7 bases. V gave up 2 bases and J gave up 7 bases; unmatched junction bases: 7. The CDR3 covers 15 residues. Per germline, CDR1 SEHNR and CDR2 FQNEAQ (reference sequence). For the CDR3, the DNA is TGTGCCAGCAGCTTACGTACAGGGGACATCGGGGAGCTGTTTTTT. This sequence encodes CASSLRTGDIGELFF. Drawing the rest from reference TRBV7-9 and TRBJ2-2, the complete variable domain is DTGVSQNPRHKITKRGQNVTFRCDPISEHNRLYWYRQTLGQGPEFLTYFQNEAQLEKSRLLSDRFSAERPKGSFSTLEIQRTEQGDSAMYLCASSLRTGDIGELFFGEGSRLTVL.

The chain joins TRBV20-1 to TRBJ1-2, with D perhaps matching TRBD1 (5 bases). CDR1 and CDR2 from the germline V gene are DFQATT and SNEGSKA (reference sequence). V lost 2 bases and J 7 bases, leaving 8 bases between the germline ends. The CDR3 covers 11 residues. The DNA of the CDR3 is TGCAGTGCTAGACAGGGTGCTGGCTACACCTTC. It encodes CSARQGAGYTF.